The 28 T cell receptor beta chains below were found in one sample sequenced in a study of cytomegalovirus exposure and HLA in healthy donors. Primers: 60 Vbeta forward and 13 Jbeta reverse. The data were produced by immunoSEQ multiplex PCR, yet TCRdb's version contains in-frame clones alone and is incomplete. The data show about 110,000 clones, about 80% seen once. Material for sequencing was PBMCs. The receptors shown here come from a woman aged 50 to 60 in good health and CMV-seropositive.

V and J are TRBV7-3 and TRBJ2-3; tentative D call: TRBD2 (6 bases). Trimming pared 6 bases from V and 0 bases from J, leaving 10 bases between. Per the germline V gene, CDR1 is SGHTA and CDR2 is FQGTGA. This CDR3 spans 14 amino acids. The CDR3 reads CASSTGVSTDTQYF. CDR3 in DNA: TGTGCCAGCAGTACGGGGGTTAGCACAGATACGCAGTATTTT.

The rearrangement uses TRBV27 and TRBJ2-1; weak D call: TRBD2 (5 bases). Germline CDR1 MNHEY, CDR2 SMNVEV (reference sequence). V was shortened by 2 bases and J by 3 bases, with 8 bases between the two germline ends. The CDR3 sequence is 14 residues long. For the CDR3, the DNA is TGTGCCAGCAGTTTACTAGCTAGCTACAATGAGCAGTTCTTC. As protein: CASSLLASYNEQFF.

The gene calls are TRBV13 and TRBJ2-3, with 14 bases fitting TRBD2. Germline assignment: CDR1 PRHDT and CDR2 FYEKMQ (reference sequence). The ends lost 5 bases at V and 1 base at J; junction bases unmatched: 8. The CDR3 is 18 amino acids. CDR3 nucleotides: TGTGCCAGCAGCAACGGGACTAGCGGGAGAGTGGGCACAGATACGCAGTATTTT. This gives the protein CASSNGTSGRVGTDTQYF.

The rearrangement joins TRBV6-4 to TRBJ1-1; D not certain. CDR1 and CDR2 from the germline V gene are MRHNA and SNTAGT. Trimming took 2 bases from V and 1 from J, leaving 5 bases between them. CDR3 length: 13 amino acids. CDR3 amino acids: CASSDEENTEAFF. The CDR3 DNA reads as TGTGCCAGCAGTGACGAGGAGAACACTGAAGCTTTCTTT.

In its sample, this clone was seen a few times. The V and J genes are TRBV7-2 and TRBJ2-1; the match to TRBD2 covers 10 bases. The germline V gene encodes CDR1 SGHTA and CDR2 FQGNSA. The CDR3 runs 15 residues. V shed 5 bases, J shed 8 bases, and the junction held 9 bases outside the gene matches. CDR3 region: CASSARASGSYEQFF. DNA of the CDR3: TGTGCCAGCAGCGCAAGGGCTAGCGGGAGTTATGAGCAGTTCTTC.

This clone was counted a few times. The V gene is TRBV5-1, the J gene TRBJ2-1, with 7 nucleotides matching TRBD1. The length of the CDR3 is 15 residues. From germline, CDR1 is SGHRS and CDR2 YFSETQ. The junction had 7 bases not matched to a gene; V was cut back by 3 bases and J by 4 bases. CDR3 nucleotide sequence: TGCGCCAGCAGCTCACAGGGGAACGGTTACAATGAGCAGTTCTTC. This translates into CASSSQGNGYNEQFF.

On this clone itself: One junction end does not reproduce the germline sequence, and a read error may be involved. The chain is built from TRBV7-9 and TRBJ1-2, with D uncertain. The germline V gene has CDR1 SEHNR and CDR2 FQNEAQ (reference sequence). The CDR3 runs to 16 residues. Here the CDR3 DNA reads TGTTCCAGCAGCTCCTACGACCCGGGCGGGTACTATGGCTACACCTTC. Protein sequence: CSSSSYDPGGYYGYTF.

This chain links TRBV6-1 with TRBJ2-3; D is undetermined. V lost 0 bases and J 2 bases, leaving 12 bases between the germline ends. The CDR3 totals 16 residues. Germline-derived CDR1 and CDR2 are MNHNS and SASEGT. As DNA, the CDR3 is TGTGCCAGCAGTGAAGCGGGCAGGCGCCACACAGATACGCAGTATTTT. As protein: CASSEAGRRHTDTQYF.

The rearrangement links TRBV6-5 to TRBJ1-4; a weak D match, TRBD1 (5 bases). The germline V and J ends were trimmed by 0 bases and 8 bases, with 13 bases remaining between them. The CDR3 spans 15 residues. CDR1 MNHEY and CDR2 SVGAGI come from the germline V gene. The chain's CDR3 is CASSYSGGGGEKLFF. CDR3 DNA: TGTGCCAGCAGTTACTCGGGGGGAGGCGGCGAAAAACTGTTTTTT.

The chain is built from TRBV7-9 and TRBJ2-5; unclear D gene. CDR1 SEHNR and CDR2 FQNEAQ come from the germline V gene (reference sequence). The CDR3 has 15 amino acids. V dropped 5 bases and J dropped 1 base, with 14 bases sitting between them. Here the CDR3 DNA reads TGTGCCAGCAGCCTAGGGTGGGCAGCCCAAGAGACCCAGTACTTC. This translates into CASSLGWAAQETQYF.

CDR3 in DNA: TGTGCCAGCAGTGACTCTCCGGGTATGGATGGCTACACCTTC. This encodes CASSDSPGMDGYTF. The chain carries TRBV6-4 and TRBJ1-2, with D unresolved. The CDR3 covers 14 residues. Germline V gene lookup returns CDR1 MRHNA and CDR2 SNTAGT. With 0 bases removed from V and 6 bases from J, the gap between germline ends came to 11 bases.

Notes on this clone: Other DNA sequences from this sample encode an identical CDR3 as well. V is TRBV10-3 and J is TRBJ1-2; no firm D call. The ends were cut back, 0 bases at V and 5 bases at J, with 4 bases in the middle. This CDR3 is built from 12 residues. Per germline, CDR1 ENHRY and CDR2 SYGVKD. The CDR3 sequence is CAISESSYGYTF. In DNA, the CDR3 is TGTGCCATCAGTGAGTCGTCATATGGCTACACCTTC.

The chain joins TRBV7-3 to TRBJ2-5, with 7 bases fitting TRBD2. Germline V CDR1 and CDR2: SGHTA, FQGTGA. The CDR3 sequence is 14 residues long. The ends lost 5 bases at V and 4 bases at J; junction bases unmatched: 7. The DNA for the CDR3 is TGTGCCAGCAGCCCCAGCGGGGCTTCAGAGACCCAGTACTTC. Translation: CASSPSGASETQYF. Based on the CDR3 plus reference TRBV7-3 and TRBJ2-5, the full variable domain is GAGVSQTPSNKVTEKGKYVELRCDPISGHTALYWYRQSLGQGPEFLIYFQGTGAADDSGLPNDRFFAVRPEGSVSTLKIQRTERGDSAVYLCASSPSGASETQYFGPGTRLLVL.

The table lists this clone with a count of one. The chain uses TRBV7-9 and TRBJ2-1, with 8 positions matching TRBD2. The junction had 13 bases not matched to a gene; V was cut back by 6 bases and J by 3 bases. Germline V gene sequence: CDR1 SEHNR, CDR2 FQNEAQ (reference sequence). The length of the CDR3 is 17 residues. CDR3 DNA sequence: TGTGCCAGCAGTTCTAAGTTAGCGGGAAGGCTCTACAATGAGCAGTTCTTC. Residues: CASSSKLAGRLYNEQFF.

This clone has just a few counts. The chain recombines TRBV7-2 with TRBJ2-7; a possible D gene is TRBD2 (5 bases). From germline, CDR1 is SGHTA and CDR2 FQGNSA. V lost 5 bases, J lost 1 base, and 12 bases lay in between. The CDR3 spans 14 residues. CDR3 sequence (DNA): TGTGCCAGCAGCCCGGAGGCAGTTTCCTACGAGCAGTACTTC. Protein: CASSPEAVSYEQYF.

The V gene is TRBV4-3, the J gene TRBJ1-3; no definite D call. V lost 0 bases and J lost 0, with 9 bases in between. CDR1 LGHNA and CDR2 YSLEER come from the germline V gene. The CDR3 has 16 amino acids. CDR3 nucleotide sequence: TGCGCCAGCAGCCAAGAGGCAGTCCCCTCTGGAAACACCATATATTTT. Amino acid sequence: CASSQEAVPSGNTIYF.

Comment on this clone: Other DNA sequences in the same sample also yield this CDR3. The chain carries TRBV9 and TRBJ2-1; D remains ambiguous. The CDR3 is 13 amino acids. With 0 bases removed from V and 5 bases from J, the gap between germline ends came to 6 bases. CDR1 and CDR2 from the germline V gene are SGDLS and YYNGEE. The CDR3 region has the DNA TGTGCCAGCAGCGTAGGTCAGAACAATGAGCAGTTCTTC. As protein: CASSVGQNNEQFF.

The CDR3 bases are TGTGCCAGCAGTTACTCGACAGGGGGCACTGAAGCTTTCTTT. Translating it yields CASSYSTGGTEAFF. V usage is TRBV6-6 and J usage is TRBJ1-1; TRBD1 agrees at 9 bases. CDR1 and CDR2 from the germline V gene are MNHNY and SVGAGI (reference sequence). Germline trimming cut 0 bases from V and 4 bases from J; bases unmatched to any gene: 0. The CDR3 is 14 amino acids.

This clone was recorded a few times. The chain is built from TRBV11-2 and TRBJ1-1; D uncertain. Trimming pared 0 bases from V and 8 bases from J, leaving 10 bases between. This CDR3 is built from 13 residues. Germline V lookup: CDR1 SGHAT, CDR2 FQNNGV. The CDR3 coding sequence is TGTGCCAGCAGCTTAGATATGACAACCGAAGCTTTCTTT. Translating gives CASSLDMTTEAFF.

This clone was seen a handful of times. The J gene is TRBJ1-3, the V gene TRBV7-9, with D uncertain. Trimming cost V 1 base and J 4 bases, with 14 bases left between them. Germline V gene sequence: CDR1 SEHNR, CDR2 FQNEAQ (reference sequence). The CDR3 loop spans 16 amino acids. CDR3 sequence reads: CASSLVGDGNGNTIYF. Written as DNA, the CDR3 is TGTGCCAGCAGCTTAGTAGGTGACGGGAACGGAAACACCATATATTTT.

This sequence joins TRBV7-9 and TRBJ1-5; D is unresolved. The ends were cut back, 1 base at V and 0 bases at J, with 13 bases in the middle. The CDR3 spans 17 residues. Germline loops: CDR1 SEHNR, CDR2 FQNEAQ (reference sequence). CDR3 in amino acids: CASSLVGGHNSNQPQHF. CDR3 DNA: TGTGCCAGCAGCTTAGTGGGTGGGCACAATAGCAATCAGCCCCAGCATTTT. The full variable domain, with the rest looked up from reference TRBV7-9 and TRBJ1-5, is DTGVSQNPRHKITKRGQNVTFRCDPISEHNRLYWYRQTLGQGPEFLTYFQNEAQLEKSRLLSDRFSAERPKGSFSTLEIQRTEQGDSAMYLCASSLVGGHNSNQPQHFGDGTRLSIL.

The V and J genes are TRBV6-1 and TRBJ2-2; possibly TRBD2 for D (5 bases). Trimming removed 6 bases at V and 7 bases at J, with 12 bases between. Germline V lookup: CDR1 MNHNS, CDR2 SASEGT. The CDR3 is 13 residues long. CDR3 coding DNA: TGTGCCAGCAGCTTGGGGAGAGTCGGGGAGCTGTTTTTT. Protein product: CASSLGRVGELFF.

J is TRBJ2-2 and V is TRBV5-4, with 8 bases that match TRBD1. The CDR3 has 17 residues. Germline trimming cut 0 bases from V and 6 bases from J; bases unmatched to any gene: 10. Germline CDR1 reads SGHNT; CDR2 reads YYREEE (reference sequence). The CDR3 DNA is TGTGCCAGCAGCTTGGCTGTGTACAGGGGGACCGCCGGGGAGCTGTTTTTT. Amino acid sequence: CASSLAVYRGTAGELFF.

The chain joins TRBV12-5 to TRBJ1-3; D is unresolved. The CDR3 spans 14 residues. The V end was cut by 6 bases, the J end by 1 base, with 10 bases between. Germline loops: CDR1 LGHNT, CDR2 FRNRAP. DNA of the CDR3: TGTGCTAGTGGCCGAGGGAGTTCTGGAAACACCATATATTTT. Protein: CASGRGSSGNTIYF.

The chain recombines TRBV5-1 with TRBJ2-2; weak D call: TRBD2 (5 bases). CDR3 size: 15 residues. V lost 4 bases to trimming and J lost 3 bases, with 13 bases between them. The germline V gene has CDR1 SGHRS and CDR2 YFSETQ. The CDR3 nucleotides are TGCGCCAGCAGCCTGGGTAGCGCTTACACCGGGGAGCTGTTTTTT. It is translated as CASSLGSAYTGELFF.

This clone has just one count. For the CDR3, the DNA is TGTGCCACGAGACAGGGATGGGAGCAGTACTTC. Translating it yields CATRQGWEQYF. The V and J genes are TRBV7-9 and TRBJ2-5; TRBD1 matches at 7 bases. The CDR3 is 11 residues long. The germline gives CDR1 SEHNR, CDR2 FQNEAQ (reference sequence). Losses at the gene ends were 10 bases for V and 11 bases for J; bases not matched to a gene: 10. Filled out from reference TRBV7-9 and TRBJ2-5, the complete variable domain reads DTGVSQNPRHKITKRGQNVTFRCDPISEHNRLYWYRQTLGQGPEFLTYFQNEAQLEKSRLLSDRFSAERPKGSFSTLEIQRTEQGDSAMYLCATRQGWEQYFGPGTRLLVL.

The rearrangement joins TRBV7-2 to TRBJ1-2; a possible D gene is TRBD1 (6 bases). Trimming stripped 4 bases from V and 1 base from J, with 19 bases between. The CDR3 extends over 17 amino acids. Germline CDR1 is SGHTA and CDR2 is FQGNSA. The CDR3 loop is CASSSQLGQYVNYGYTF. The DNA of the CDR3 is TGTGCCAGCAGCTCTCAACTCGGACAGTATGTTAACTATGGCTACACCTTC.

The rearrangement links TRBV25-1 to TRBJ1-2; a weak D match, TRBD1 (5 bases). CDR3 length: 12 amino acids. Germline CDR1 is MGHDK and CDR2 is SYGVNS. V gave up 3 bases and J gave up 7 bases, with 9 bases separating them. CDR3 sequence reads: CASSEVGLGYTF. The CDR3, as DNA: TGTGCCAGCAGTGAGGTGGGACTTGGCTACACCTTC.